The subject of this entry is one T cell receptor (beta chain). Its antigen is unknown. V lost 0 bases and J lost 12, with 12 bases in between. The germline V gene has CDR1 ENHRY and CDR2 SYGVKD. The CDR3 totals 13 residues. This sample stems from a study of T cells after yellow fever vaccination. TCRdb independently ran MiXCR on the 5' RACE reads; one entry per CDR3 protein. The sample lists roughly 520,000 distinct CDR3 sequences, 20% to 25% occurring once. Study results and limitations: Post-booster samples contained most primary-vaccination clones (just under 98% CD4, less than 90% CD8). Researchers noted that a small share of clonotypes showed up in both CD4 and CD8 compartments.

The TCR originated in a man aged 18-30 years who received the YFV17D yellow fever vaccine. The source material was PBMCs, sampled less than 25 days after the first yellow fever vaccination. The chain employs TRBV10-3 and TRBJ2-1; either TRBD1 or TRBD2 may supply D (5 bases each). The CDR3 DNA reads as TGTGCCATCAGTGAGTCTGGGGAGAGGGGGCAGTTCTTC. This gives the protein CAISESGERGQFF.